These 11 T cell receptor beta chains originate from one sample sequenced in a study of cytomegalovirus exposure and HLA in healthy donors. PCR amplification relied on 60 Vbeta primers (plus 13 Jbeta primers). Only in-frame clones appear in the TCRdb table, and some are missing; sequencing was by immunoSEQ multiplex PCR. The sample has 150,000 to 200,000 clones, 80% to 85% seen once; the top ten hold approximately 1.8%. Sequencing was performed on PBMCs. Receptors were obtained from a human donor in good health.

Only a few counts were recorded for this clone. V is TRBV11-2 and J is TRBJ2-7; 8 nucleotides line up with TRBD1. J was trimmed by 6 bases and V by 7 bases; bases with no gene match: 11. The CDR3 is made up of 14 amino acids. Germline assignment: CDR1 SGHAT and CDR2 FQNNGV. CDR3: CASTSGGQIREQYF. The CDR3 DNA is TGTGCCAGCACCTCAGGGGGCCAGATTCGCGAGCAGTACTTC.

This clone has a single count. The chain links TRBV6-6 to TRBJ2-5, with 8 bases aligning to TRBD1. The germline CDR1 and CDR2 sequences are MNHNY and SVGAGI (reference sequence). Trimming took 4 bases from V and 5 from J; bases not matched to a gene: 6. This CDR3 comprises 14 residues. The DNA for the CDR3 is TGTGCCAGCAGTTTCAGGGGGCTCGGGGAGACCCAGTACTTC. Translating it yields CASSFRGLGETQYF.

V gene TRBV5-1 combines with J gene TRBJ2-5; D gene uncertain. Trimming removed 0 bases at V and 5 bases at J, with 5 bases between. This CDR3 region has 12 residues. The germline gives CDR1 SGHRS, CDR2 YFSETQ. Here the CDR3 reads CASSLARETQYF. In DNA form, the CDR3 reads TGCGCCAGCAGCTTGGCTCGGGAGACCCAGTACTTC. The full variable domain, rest sourced from reference TRBV5-1 and TRBJ2-5, is KAGVTQTPRYLIKTRGQQVTLSCSPISGHRSVSWYQQTPGQGLQFLFEYFSETQRNKGNFPGRFSGRQFSNSRSEMNVSTLELGDSALYLCASSLARETQYFGPGTRLLVL.

The J gene is TRBJ1-1, the V gene TRBV7-9; perhaps TRBD1 as D (6 bases). Germline V gives CDR1 SEHNR, CDR2 FQNEAQ (reference sequence). With 0 bases removed from V and 11 bases from J, the gap between germline ends came to 13 bases. The CDR3 has 13 amino acids. The CDR3 coding sequence is TGTGCCAGCAGCTTAGCCAGGGGTCTTGAGGCTTTCTTT. This translates into CASSLARGLEAFF.

The gene calls are TRBV28 and TRBJ1-5, with 8 bases identical to TRBD1. The CDR3 sequence is 15 residues long. With 7 bases clipped from V and 1 base from J, the junction kept 6 bases outside the gene matches. Germline V lookup: CDR1 MDHEN, CDR2 SYDVKM. The CDR3 DNA reads TGTGCCAGCACCGCGACAGGGGAAAGCAATCAGCCCCAGCATTTT. Amino acids: CASTATGESNQPQHF.

The chain recombines TRBV6-5 with TRBJ1-2; D is undetermined. The CDR3 has 14 residues. Trimming took 6 bases from V and 0 from J, leaving 11 bases between them. Germline V CDR1 and CDR2: MNHEY, SVGAGI. The CDR3 bases are TGTGCCAGCAGCCCCCCCCGAGCTAACTATGGCTACACCTTC. It translates to CASSPPRANYGYTF.

The rearrangement links TRBV10-2 to TRBJ2-2; weak D call: TRBD1 (5 bases). The CDR3 runs 13 residues. Germline V lookup: CDR1 WSHSY, CDR2 SAAADI. The V gene lost 7 bases and the J gene lost 2 bases, with 8 bases spanning the gap. The DNA for the CDR3 is TGCGCCAGCACACAGGTCAACACCGGGGAGCTGTTTTTT. Protein product: CASTQVNTGELFF.

This sequence joins TRBV19 and TRBJ2-1; D might be TRBD1 (5 bases). With 4 bases removed from V and 8 bases from J, the gap between germline ends came to 18 bases. The CDR3 contains 15 residues. Germline V CDR1 and CDR2: LNHDA, SQIVND (reference sequence). The CDR3 is CASSTLEAGMYEQFF. CDR3 bases: TGTGCCAGTAGTACCCTAGAGGCAGGGATGTATGAGCAGTTCTTC.

V is TRBV6-5 and J is TRBJ2-3; 7 bases are shared with TRBD2. CDR1 MNHEY and CDR2 SVGAGI come from the germline V gene. The CDR3 sequence is 16 residues long. Trimming took 2 bases from V and 2 from J; bases not matched to a gene: 7. For the CDR3, the DNA is TGTGCCAGCAGTTACCGGGCGGGAGTTCCCACAGATACGCAGTATTTT. Its protein is CASSYRAGVPTDTQYF.

The chain couples TRBV27 to TRBJ1-4; a possible D gene is TRBD1 (5 bases). The V gene lost 6 bases and the J gene lost 5 bases, with 16 bases spanning the gap. CDR3 size: 15 residues. From germline, CDR1 is MNHEY and CDR2 SMNVEV (reference sequence). The CDR3 sequence: CASSNTGTENEKLFF. CDR3 DNA: TGTGCCAGCAGCAATACCGGGACTGAAAATGAAAAACTGTTTTTT.

The V call is TRBV5-1, the J call TRBJ2-1; 10 bases line up with TRBD2. V shed 0 bases and J 9 bases; nucleotides not matched to a gene: 3. The CDR3 is made up of 14 amino acids. Germline values: CDR1 SGHRS, CDR2 YFSETQ. The CDR3 DNA reads TGCGCCAGCAGCTTGGAGGGACTAGCGTGTGAGCAGTTCTTC. Translating gives CASSLEGLACEQFF.